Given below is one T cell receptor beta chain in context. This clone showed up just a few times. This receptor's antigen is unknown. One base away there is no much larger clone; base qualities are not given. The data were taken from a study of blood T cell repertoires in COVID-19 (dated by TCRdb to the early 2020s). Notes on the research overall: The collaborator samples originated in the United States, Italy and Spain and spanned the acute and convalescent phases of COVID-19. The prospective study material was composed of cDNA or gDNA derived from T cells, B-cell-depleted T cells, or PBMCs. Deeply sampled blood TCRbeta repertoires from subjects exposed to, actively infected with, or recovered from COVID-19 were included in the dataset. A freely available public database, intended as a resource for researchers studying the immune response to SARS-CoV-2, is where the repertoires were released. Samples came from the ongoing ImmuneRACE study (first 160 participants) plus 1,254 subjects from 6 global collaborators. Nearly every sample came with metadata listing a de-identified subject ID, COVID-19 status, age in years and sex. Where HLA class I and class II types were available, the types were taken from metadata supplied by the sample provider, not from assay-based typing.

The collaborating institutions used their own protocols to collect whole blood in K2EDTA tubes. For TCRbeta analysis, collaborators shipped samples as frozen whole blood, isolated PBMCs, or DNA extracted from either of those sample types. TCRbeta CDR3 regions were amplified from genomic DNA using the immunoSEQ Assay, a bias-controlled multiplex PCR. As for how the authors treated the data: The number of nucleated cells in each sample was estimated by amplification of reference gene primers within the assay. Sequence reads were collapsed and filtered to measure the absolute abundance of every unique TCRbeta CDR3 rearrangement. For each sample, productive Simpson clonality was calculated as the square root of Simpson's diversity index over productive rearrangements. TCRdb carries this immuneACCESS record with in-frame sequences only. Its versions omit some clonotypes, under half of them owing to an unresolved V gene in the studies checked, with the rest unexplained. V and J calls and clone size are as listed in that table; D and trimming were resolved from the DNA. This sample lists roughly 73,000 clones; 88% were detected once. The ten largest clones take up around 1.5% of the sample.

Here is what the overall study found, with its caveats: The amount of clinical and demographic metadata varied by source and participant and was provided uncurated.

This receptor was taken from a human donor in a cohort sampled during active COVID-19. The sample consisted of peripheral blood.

The DNA is TGTGCCAGCACCAGGGTTAACGAGCAGTACTTC. Its amino acids are CASTRVNEQYF. This sequence uses TRBV2 and TRBJ2-7, with a weak D call of TRBD1 (5 bases match). Taken from the germline V gene, the CDR1 and CDR2 loops are SNHLY and FYNNEI. The CDR3 goes from the cysteine to the phenylalanine over 11 residues. Only CDR3 DNA is held: 33 bases, read in frame from base 1. V is pared back by 7 bases and J by 5 bases, with 9 bases lying between the germline termini. The full variable domain, with segments outside the CDR3 supplied by the reference TRBV2 and TRBJ2-7 proteins, appears as EPEVTQTPSHQVTQMGQEVILRCVPISNHLYFYWYRQILGQKVEFLVSFYNNEISEKSEIFDDQFSVERPDGSNFTLKIRSTKLEDSAMYFCASTRVNEQYFGPGTRLTVT.